The 2 T cell receptor beta chains presented below share a single source sample, sequenced in a study of T cell responses to AZD1222 COVID-19 vaccine. Data came from immunoSEQ multiplex PCR; TCRdb stores just in-frame clones and leaves some out. The sample records about 100,000 clones, approximately 87% being singletons. The material sequenced was peripheral blood, taken on day 0 of AZD1222 vaccination. The receptors stem from an adult in good health.

The rearrangement uses TRBV11-2 and TRBJ2-1; no definite D call. This CDR3 region has 11 residues. CDR1 and CDR2 (germline): SGHAT, FQNNGV. V lost 3 bases and J 9 bases, leaving 6 bases between the germline ends. CDR3 region: CASSFGTEQFF. CDR3 nucleotides: TGTGCCAGCAGCTTCGGAACTGAGCAGTTCTTC.

The CDR3 bases are TGTGCCAGCAGTTCAGACAGCTCCTATAATTCACCCCTCCACTTT. The encoded protein is CASSSDSSYNSPLHF. The J gene is TRBJ1-6, the V gene TRBV28; perhaps TRBD1 as D (5 bases). V was shortened by 4 bases and J by 0 bases, with 7 bases between the two germline ends. Germline values: CDR1 MDHEN, CDR2 SYDVKM. This CDR3 is built from 15 residues.